This T cell receptor (beta chain) is drawn from a study of T cells in Graves' hyperthyroidism and ophthalmopathy. Study as a whole: Peripheral blood draws took place at initial diagnosis, ahead of any treatment.

Template material for amplifying TCR beta CDR3 regions consisted of RNA transcripts. TCR CDR3 underwent first-round RT-PCR with the HTBI primer set. TCRdb reanalysed the multiplex PCR reads using MiXCR and keeps one entry per CDR3 protein. Among hundreds of thousands of distinct CDR3 sequences listed, almost 25% were seen once. This clonotype was detected many times. Its antigen is unidentified. Diagnostic decisions used clinical symptoms, serum thyroxine and TRAb, thyroid ultrasound and orbital computed tomography. The V gene's germline CDR1 is SGHRS and CDR2 YFSETQ. The CDR3 runs 15 residues. The J segment lost 6 bases and the V segment lost 4 bases, leaving 10 bases of the junction unmatched. Whole-study findings and limits: Before onset, ophthalmopathy was predicted by the model a median around 6 months earlier.

Material for sequencing was blood. The receptor's source is a woman between 35 and 50 years old with Graves' ophthalmopathy. V gene TRBV5-1 combines with J gene TRBJ2-3; 8 bases align to TRBD2. CDR3 sequence: CASSPGREAGDTQYF. In DNA, the CDR3 is TGCGCCAGCAGCCCTGGGCGGGAGGCGGGGGATACGCAGTATTTT. Full variable domain (missing parts from reference TRBV5-1 and TRBJ2-3): KAGVTQTPRYLIKTRGQQVTLSCSPISGHRSVSWYQQTPGQGLQFLFEYFSETQRNKGNFPGRFSGRQFSNSRSEMNVSTLELGDSALYLCASSPGREAGDTQYFGPGTRLTVL.